This T cell receptor beta chain was identified in a study of cytomegalovirus exposure and HLA in healthy donors. Use of 60 Vbeta and 13 Jbeta primers characterized the PCR. TCRdb's copy holds only in-frame clones and misses some; the assay was immunoSEQ multiplex PCR. This sample's clone table lists under 65,000 clones. Regarding the study as a whole: An ancestry cluster, one associated with Asian ancestry, reportedly showed fewer N-insertions than the approximately 650-donor mean in a later analysis. It was approximately 160 TCR beta chains that were listed as cytomegalovirus-associated. TRBV6-2, TRBV6-3 and some other V segments were unresolvable in 87-base-pair reads. Among the sequence variants, a highly shared cluster was likely an artifact of sequencing.

V dropped 4 bases and J dropped 0 bases, with 10 bases sitting between them. Germline V lookup: CDR1 ENHRY, CDR2 SYGVKD. This CDR3 comprises 14 residues. Notes on this clone: Its antigen is still unknown.

The receptor was isolated from a woman in her twenties or thirties in good health and CMV-seropositive. The chain links TRBV10-3 to TRBJ2-7; tentative D call: TRBD1 (5 bases). Sequenced material: PBMCs. The CDR3 region is CAISGSRASYEQYF. The CDR3, as DNA: TGTGCCATCAGTGGGAGCAGGGCCTCCTACGAGCAGTACTTC.